The 11 T cell receptor beta chains presented below share a single source sample, sequenced in a study of cytomegalovirus exposure and HLA in healthy donors. The data were produced by immunoSEQ multiplex PCR, yet TCRdb's version contains in-frame clones alone and is incomplete. Of 150,000 to 200,000 clones detected, 85% appear once; the ten largest clones hold more than 15%. The sequencing input was PBMCs. All receptors come from a man aged 18 to 30 in good health and CMV-seropositive.

The chain's CDR3 is CASNSAAVEKLFF. CDR3 nucleotide sequence: TGTGCCAGCAACTCGGCGGCCGTCGAAAAACTGTTTTTT. The chain carries TRBV28 and TRBJ1-4; D not certain. Trimming removed 7 bases from V and 8 bases from J, with 14 bases in between. Germline CDR1 and CDR2: MDHEN and SYDVKM. CDR3 length equals 13 residues.

This chain joins TRBV29-1 and TRBJ1-3, with a tentative D call TRBD1 (6 bases). This CDR3 is built from 14 residues. Germline CDR1 reads SQVTM; CDR2 reads ANQGSEA. Trimming removed 5 bases at V and 5 bases at J, with 16 bases between. DNA for the CDR3: TGCAGCGTTACCCGGGGGGGGGCCCGAAACACCATATATTTT. Residues: CSVTRGGARNTIYF.

The CDR3 protein is CAWNTYTDTQYF. CDR3 nucleotides: TGTGCCTGGAATACTTACACAGATACGCAGTATTTT. The chain employs TRBV30 and TRBJ2-3; D gene ambiguous. The CDR3 extends over 12 amino acids. The germline gives CDR1 GTSNPN, CDR2 SVGIG (reference sequence). V was pared by 4 bases and J by 2 bases, with 7 bases between.

This clone came up once. The chain has TRBV6-1 and TRBJ2-3; 7 bases align to TRBD2. From germline, CDR1 is MNHNS and CDR2 SASEGT. V lost 8 bases to trimming and J lost 6 bases; unmatched junction nucleotides: 8. The CDR3 extends over 13 amino acids. The chain's CDR3 is CASSVKGGDTQYF. The CDR3 DNA follows: TGTGCCAGCTCGGTAAAGGGAGGGGATACGCAGTATTTT.

This chain connects TRBV30 to TRBJ2-6, with 9 bases fitting TRBD1. CDR3 size: 15 residues. Trimming cost V 3 bases and J 2 bases; bases outside gene matches: 2. CDR1 GTSNPN and CDR2 SVGIG come from the germline V gene (reference sequence). CDR3 coding DNA: TGTGCCTGGAGCGGGGACAGGGCTGGGGCCAACGTCCTGACTTTC. This gives the protein CAWSGDRAGANVLTF.

This clone turned up a few times. J is TRBJ1-2 and V is TRBV27, with D perhaps TRBD1 (6 bases). Per the germline V gene, CDR1 is MNHEY and CDR2 is SMNVEV (reference sequence). Trimming cost V 10 bases and J 4 bases, with 16 bases left between them. CDR3 length: 13 residues. CDR3: CATLAGAGYGYTF. The CDR3 DNA is TGTGCCACCTTGGCAGGGGCAGGCTATGGCTACACCTTC.

This sequence joins TRBV5-1 and TRBJ2-7; TRBD1 matches 9 bases. This CDR3 is built from 14 residues. Germline V lookup: CDR1 SGHRS, CDR2 YFSETQ. Trimming took 3 bases from V and 9 from J; bases not matched to a gene: 10. This CDR3 reads CASSSTGTGTGQYF. The CDR3 DNA follows: TGCGCCAGCAGCTCCACCGGGACAGGGACGGGGCAGTACTTC.

The gene calls are TRBV18 and TRBJ2-5; 10 positions agree with TRBD1. J lost 4 bases, V lost 6 bases, and 8 bases had no gene match. This CDR3 region has 15 residues. Germline V gives CDR1 KGHSH, CDR2 LQKENI. The chain's CDR3 is CASSPGQGVSETQYF. The CDR3 DNA sequence: TGTGCCAGCTCGCCCGGACAGGGGGTTTCAGAGACCCAGTACTTC.

The J gene is TRBJ2-1, the V gene TRBV2, with D unclear. Deletions cut 5 bases from V and 1 base from J, with 18 bases between. The CDR3 runs to 17 residues. Germline CDR1 SNHLY, CDR2 FYNNEI. CDR3 in amino acids: CASSHLPWQTSYNEQFF. The CDR3 DNA reads as TGTGCCAGCAGTCACCTTCCCTGGCAGACTTCCTACAATGAGCAGTTCTTC.

The V and J genes are TRBV28 and TRBJ1-5; D call uncertain. Between the trimmed V and J ends, which lost 6 bases and 2 bases, there was a span of 26 bases. The CDR3 is 19 amino acids. CDR1 and CDR2 from the germline V gene are MDHEN and SYDVKM. The CDR3 loop is CASSRVPGGLGVGNQPQHF. The CDR3 DNA is TGTGCCAGCAGCCGCGTCCCGGGAGGGTTGGGTGTAGGCAATCAGCCCCAGCATTTT.

This rearrangement joins TRBV7-8 to TRBJ2-2, with 7 nucleotides matching TRBD2. CDR1 is SGHVS, CDR2 FQNEAQ, per germline. V shed 5 bases, J shed 8 bases, and the junction held 14 bases outside the gene matches. The CDR3 runs 16 residues. This chain's CDR3 is CASSPLGTTETGELFF. Written as DNA, the CDR3 is TGTGCCAGCAGCCCGTTGGGGACTACCGAGACTGGGGAGCTGTTTTTT.